A selection of T cell receptor beta chains follows, all from one sample in a study of T cell responses to AZD1222 COVID-19 vaccine. Here immunoSEQ multiplex PCR was the method, and the copy in TCRdb shows in-frame clones only, minus some. The sample table sets out 150,000 or so clones. The sample consisted of peripheral blood. These TCRs come from an adult in good health. CDR3s include the opening cysteine and the closing phenylalanine or tryptophan. A D gene is named only where the DNA matches it firmly.

J,D,V,CDR3,DNA
TRBJ1-1,NA,TRBV18,CASSPQGIHTEAFF,TGTGCCAGCTCACCACAGGGAATTCACACTGAAGCTTTCTTT
TRBJ1-5,TRBD1,TRBV30,CAWSKTGEHQPQHF,TGTGCCTGGAGTAAGACAGGGGAACATCAGCCCCAGCATTTT
TRBJ1-2,NA,TRBV6-1,CASSEAAANYGYTF,TGTGCCAGCAGTGAAGCGGCGGCTAACTATGGCTACACCTTC
TRBJ1-5,NA,TRBV3-1/TRBV3-2,CASSPRDNQPQHF,TGTGCCAGCAGCCCGAGAGACAATCAGCCCCAGCATTTT
TRBJ1-1,NA,TRBV4-1,CASSSLGQGKIEAFF,TGCGCCAGCAGCTCTCTAGGGCAGGGAAAAATTGAAGCTTTCTTT
TRBJ2-7,NA,TRBV4-2,CASSQPGRWGSKYF,TGTGCCAGCAGCCAACCGGGACGATGGGGTTCTAAGTACTTC
TRBJ2-7,TRBD1,TRBV18,CASSPDGTGHEQYF,TGTGCCAGCTCACCCGACGGGACAGGGCACGAGCAGTACTTC
TRBJ2-5,NA,TRBV11-3,CASSPSGETQYF,TGTGCCAGCAGCCCGTCGGGGGAGACCCAGTACTTC
TRBJ2-7,TRBD2,TRBV5-1,CASSFTSGAGNEQYF,TGCGCCAGCAGCTTCACAAGCGGGGCGGGCAACGAGCAGTACTTC
TRBJ2-7,TRBD1,TRBV7-8,CASSLGQGTTYEQYF,TGTGCCAGCAGCTTAGGACAGGGCACGACCTACGAGCAGTACTTC
TRBJ1-4,TRBD1,TRBV7-2,CASSPTGVNEKLFF,TGTGCCAGCAGCCCAACAGGGGTTAATGAAAAACTGTTTTTT
TRBJ1-6,TRBD1,TRBV5-1,CASSWGQNSPLHF,TGCGCCAGCAGCTGGGGACAGAATTCACCCCTCCACTTT
TRBJ1-1,NA,TRBV6-5,CASSYEPRGLTEAFF,TGTGCCAGCAGTTACGAGCCCCGGGGGCTCACTGAAGCTTTCTTT
TRBJ1-6,NA,TRBV28,CASSLGRHVAPLHF,TGTGCCAGCAGTTTAGGACGTCACGTCGCACCCCTCCACTTT
TRBJ1-3,NA,TRBV5-1,CASSSGTVGNTIYF,TGCGCCAGCAGCTCCGGGACGGTCGGAAACACCATATATTTT
TRBJ1-1,TRBD1,TRBV5-1,CASSSGTGDYTEAFF,TGCGCCAGCAGCTCCGGGACAGGTGACTACACTGAAGCTTTCTTT
TRBJ2-5,TRBD1,TRBV29-1,CSVGDTGGRETQYF,TGCAGCGTTGGGGACACAGGGGGTCGGGAGACCCAGTACTTC
TRBJ1-4,TRBD1,TRBV7-4,CASSFDRDGEKLFF,TGTGCCAGCAGTTTCGACAGGGACGGAGAAAAACTGTTTTTT
TRBJ1-3,NA,TRBV9,CASSVSVDSGNTIYF,TGTGCCAGCAGCGTATCAGTAGACTCTGGAAACACCATATATTTT
TRBJ1-3,NA,TRBV5-6,CASSLAGGGNTIYF,TGTGCCAGCAGCTTGGCGGGTGGTGGAAACACCATATATTTT
TRBJ1-2,TRBD1,TRBV6-1,CASSEEGAGGYTF,TGTGCCAGCAGTGAGGAGGGGGCGGGCGGCTACACCTTC
TRBJ1-1,TRBD1,TRBV18,CASSQGQGNTEAFF,TGTGCCAGCTCCCAGGGACAGGGTAACACTGAAGCTTTCTTT
TRBJ1-5,NA,TRBV6-6,CASSYGGNQPQHF,TGTGCCAGCAGTTACGGGGGGAATCAGCCCCAGCATTTT
TRBJ1-2,TRBD1,TRBV5-4,CASSLGRGLYANYGYTF,TGTGCCAGCAGCTTGGGCAGGGGGCTTTACGCTAACTATGGCTACACCTTC
TRBJ1-1,NA,TRBV19,CASSTLRAVANTEAFF,TGTGCCAGTAGTACTCTAAGGGCAGTGGCGAACACTGAAGCTTTCTTT
TRBJ1-3,TRBD1,TRBV9,CASSVVPEGAKGNTIYF,TGTGCCAGCAGCGTAGTCCCCGAGGGGGCTAAAGGAAACACCATATATTTT
TRBJ1-5,TRBD1,TRBV6-1,CASSEVRGTASNQPQHF,TGTGCCAGCAGTGAAGTTCGAGGGACAGCTAGCAATCAGCCCCAGCATTTT
TRBJ1-5,TRBD1,TRBV7-8,CASSSRQGASNQPQHF,TGTGCCAGCAGCTCCCGACAGGGGGCGAGCAATCAGCCCCAGCATTTT
TRBJ2-5,NA,TRBV3-1/TRBV3-2,CASSQSTETQYF,TGTGCCAGCAGCCAATCCACAGAGACCCAGTACTTC
TRBJ2-1,TRBD2,TRBV7-2,CASSFTSGGGYEQFF,TGTGCCAGCAGTTTTACTAGCGGGGGGGGCTATGAGCAGTTCTTC
TRBJ2-5,NA,TRBV29-1,CSVDEGGGETQYF,TGCAGCGTTGACGAAGGGGGGGGAGAGACCCAGTACTTC
TRBJ1-6,TRBD1,TRBV5-1,CASSYLPTGVLDSPLHF,TGCGCCAGCAGCTACCTACCGACAGGGGTGTTGGATTCACCCCTCCACTTT
TRBJ1-6,NA,TRBV3-1/TRBV3-2,CASSSIDNSPLHF,TGTGCCAGCAGCTCGATCGACAATTCACCCCTCCACTTT
TRBJ2-7,TRBD1,TRBV18,CASSPSAGTGLSEQYF,TGTGCCAGCTCACCAAGCGCCGGGACAGGGTTGTCCGAGCAGTACTTC
TRBJ2-1,TRBD1,TRBV7-9,CASSRWRGTGSSYNEQFF,TGTGCCAGCAGCCGATGGAGGGGGACAGGGAGCTCCTACAATGAGCAGTTCTTC
TRBJ2-1,NA,TRBV5-1,CASSLRDEQFF,TGCGCCAGCAGCTTGCGCGATGAGCAGTTCTTC
TRBJ2-3,TRBD1,TRBV7-7,CASSFRDRVPDTQYF,TGTGCCAGCAGCTTCCGGGACAGGGTGCCAGATACGCAGTATTTT
TRBJ1-6,NA,TRBV6-1,CASTIAGGDNSPLHF,TGTGCCAGCACCATCGCGGGAGGGGATAATTCACCCCTCCACTTT
TRBJ1-2,NA,TRBV7-8,CASSPLVAGGYTF,TGTGCCAGCAGCCCCCTAGTAGCGGGCGGCTACACCTTC
TRBJ1-1,NA,TRBV28,CASRTTGNTEAFF,TGTGCCAGCAGAACTACAGGGAACACTGAAGCTTTCTTT
TRBJ2-1,TRBD1,TRBV28,CASSLSSSGQGRGEQFF,TGTGCCAGCAGTTTATCATCCTCGGGACAGGGAAGGGGTGAGCAGTTCTTC
TRBJ1-5,NA,TRBV19,CASSMKFGDQPQHF,TGTGCCAGTAGTATGAAATTCGGGGATCAGCCCCAGCATTTT
TRBJ1-5,NA,TRBV7-9,CASSLAQYNQPQHF,TGTGCCAGCAGCTTAGCCCAGTACAATCAGCCCCAGCATTTT
TRBJ1-3,NA,TRBV21-1,CASSEGGQWTGNTIYF,TGTGCCAGCAGCGAGGGGGGACAATGGACTGGAAACACCATATATTTT
TRBJ1-2,TRBD1,TRBV28,CATTPVTGDYGYTF,TGTGCCACCACCCCGGTGACAGGGGATTATGGCTACACCTTC
TRBJ2-3,TRBD2,TRBV6-5,CASSYYTGRGMNTQYF,TGTGCCAGCAGTTACTATACGGGGAGGGGTATGAATACGCAGTATTTT
TRBJ2-1,NA,TRBV4-1,CASSQGVPPHSYNEQFF,TGCGCCAGCAGCCAAGGGGTACCCCCTCACTCCTACAATGAGCAGTTCTTC
TRBJ2-7,NA,TRBV14,CASSQGPGPYEQYF,TGTGCCAGCAGCCAAGGTCCGGGACCCTACGAGCAGTACTTC
TRBJ2-2,TRBD1,TRBV7-9,CASSLGQAAGELFF,TGTGCCAGCAGCTTGGGACAGGCGGCCGGGGAGCTGTTTTTT
TRBJ2-7,NA,TRBV12-3/TRBV12-4,CASSLVVEQYF,TGTGCCAGCAGTTTAGTGGTCGAGCAGTACTTC
TRBJ1-6,NA,TRBV19,CASRFGGGNSPLHF,TGTGCCAGTAGATTTGGGGGGGGTAATTCACCCCTCCACTTT
TRBJ2-7,NA,TRBV5-1,CASSWGHGAYEQYF,TGCGCCAGCAGCTGGGGACACGGAGCCTACGAGCAGTACTTC
TRBJ1-1,NA,TRBV30,CAWMVGYTEAFF,TGTGCCTGGATGGTAGGGTACACTGAAGCTTTCTTT
TRBJ1-2,NA,TRBV30,CAWSPPHYGYTF,TGTGCCTGGAGCCCCCCTCACTATGGCTACACCTTC
TRBJ1-1,NA,TRBV10-3,CAISGGNTEAFF,TGTGCCATCAGTGGAGGGAACACTGAAGCTTTCTTT
TRBJ1-2,TRBD1,TRBV30,CASNSMAGTVYGYTF,TGTGCCTCCAACTCAATGGCCGGGACAGTCTATGGCTACACCTTC
TRBJ1-2,NA,TRBV2,CASSVSAGLRGYTF,TGTGCCAGCAGTGTTTCTGCAGGGCTCCGTGGCTACACCTTC